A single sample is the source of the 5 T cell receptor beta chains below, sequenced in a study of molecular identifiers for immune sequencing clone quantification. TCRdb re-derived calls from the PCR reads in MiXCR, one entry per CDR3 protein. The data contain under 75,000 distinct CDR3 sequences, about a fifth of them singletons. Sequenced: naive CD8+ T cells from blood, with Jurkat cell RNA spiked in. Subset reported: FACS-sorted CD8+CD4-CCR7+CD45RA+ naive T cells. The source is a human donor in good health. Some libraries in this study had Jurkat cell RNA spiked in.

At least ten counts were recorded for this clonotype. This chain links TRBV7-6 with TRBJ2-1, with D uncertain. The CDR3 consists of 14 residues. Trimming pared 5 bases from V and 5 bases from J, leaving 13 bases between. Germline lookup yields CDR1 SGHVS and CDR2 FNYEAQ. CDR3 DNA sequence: TGTGCCAGCAGCCAAGGCCTAGAGAACAATGAGCAGTTCTTC. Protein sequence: CASSQGLENNEQFF.

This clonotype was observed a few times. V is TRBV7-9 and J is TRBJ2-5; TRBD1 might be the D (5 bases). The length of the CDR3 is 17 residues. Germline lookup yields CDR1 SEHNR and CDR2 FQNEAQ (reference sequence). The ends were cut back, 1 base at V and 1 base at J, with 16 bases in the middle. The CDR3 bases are TGTGCCAGCAGCTTAGATAAAAGGACATGGGGCCAAGAGACCCAGTACTTC. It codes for CASSLDKRTWGQETQYF.

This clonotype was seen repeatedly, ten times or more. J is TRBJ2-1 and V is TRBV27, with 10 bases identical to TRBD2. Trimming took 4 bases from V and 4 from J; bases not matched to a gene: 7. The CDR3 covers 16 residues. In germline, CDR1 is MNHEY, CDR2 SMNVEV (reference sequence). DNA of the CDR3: TGTGCCAGCAGTTATACCCCTAGCGGGGGTTACAATGAGCAGTTCTTC. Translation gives CASSYTPSGGYNEQFF.

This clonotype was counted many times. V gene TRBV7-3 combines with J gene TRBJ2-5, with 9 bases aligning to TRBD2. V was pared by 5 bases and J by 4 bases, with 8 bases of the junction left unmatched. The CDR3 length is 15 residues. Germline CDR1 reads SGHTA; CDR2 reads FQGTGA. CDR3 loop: CASSPGLALTETQYF. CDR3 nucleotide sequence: TGTGCCAGCAGCCCGGGACTAGCCTTAACAGAGACCCAGTACTTC.

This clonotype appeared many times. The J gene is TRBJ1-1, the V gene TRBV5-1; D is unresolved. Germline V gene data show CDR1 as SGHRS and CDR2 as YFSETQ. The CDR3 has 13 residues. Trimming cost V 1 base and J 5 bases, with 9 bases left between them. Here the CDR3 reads CASSLMGGTEAFF. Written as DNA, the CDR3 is TGCGCCAGCAGCTTGATGGGTGGTACTGAAGCTTTCTTT.